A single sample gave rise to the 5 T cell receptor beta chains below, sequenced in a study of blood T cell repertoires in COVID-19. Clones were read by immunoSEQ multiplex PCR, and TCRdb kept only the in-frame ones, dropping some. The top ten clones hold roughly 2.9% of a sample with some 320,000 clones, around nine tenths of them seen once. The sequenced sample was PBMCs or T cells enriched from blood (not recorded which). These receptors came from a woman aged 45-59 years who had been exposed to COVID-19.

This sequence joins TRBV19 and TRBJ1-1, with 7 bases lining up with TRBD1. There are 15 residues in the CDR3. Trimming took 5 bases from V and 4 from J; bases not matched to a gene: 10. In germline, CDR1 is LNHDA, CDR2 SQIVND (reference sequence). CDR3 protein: CASSPRDSRRTEAFF. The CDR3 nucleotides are TGTGCCAGTAGTCCTCGGGACAGTCGTCGCACTGAAGCTTTCTTT. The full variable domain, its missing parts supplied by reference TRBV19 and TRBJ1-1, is DGGITQSPKYLFRKEGQNVTLSCEQNLNHDAMYWYRQDPGQGLRLIYYSQIVNDFQKGDIAEGYSVSREKKESFPLTVTSAQKNPTAFYLCASSPRDSRRTEAFFGQGTRLTVV.

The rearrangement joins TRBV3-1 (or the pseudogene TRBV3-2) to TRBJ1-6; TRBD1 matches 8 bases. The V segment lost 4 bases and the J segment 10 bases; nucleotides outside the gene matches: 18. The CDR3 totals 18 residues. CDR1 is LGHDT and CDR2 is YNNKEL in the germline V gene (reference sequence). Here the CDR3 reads CASSPRFYTGGNESPLHF. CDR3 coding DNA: TGTGCCAGCAGCCCACGATTCTATACAGGGGGTAATGAATCACCCCTCCACTTT.

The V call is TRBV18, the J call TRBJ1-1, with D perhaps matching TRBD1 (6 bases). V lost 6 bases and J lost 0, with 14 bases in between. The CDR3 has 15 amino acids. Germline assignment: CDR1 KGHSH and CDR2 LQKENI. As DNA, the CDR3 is TGTGCCAGCTCCTCCCGCAGGGGATTGAACACTGAAGCTTTCTTT. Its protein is CASSSRRGLNTEAFF. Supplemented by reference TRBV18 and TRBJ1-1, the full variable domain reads NAGVMQNPRHLVRRRGQEARLRCSPMKGHSHVYWYRQLPEEGLKFMVYLQKENIIDESGMPKERFSAEFPKEGPSILRIQQVVRGDSAAYFCASSSRRGLNTEAFFGQGTRLTVV.

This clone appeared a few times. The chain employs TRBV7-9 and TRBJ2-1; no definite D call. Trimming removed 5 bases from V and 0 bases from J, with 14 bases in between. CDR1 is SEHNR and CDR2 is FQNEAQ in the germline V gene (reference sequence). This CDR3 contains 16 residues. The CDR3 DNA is TGTGCCAGCAGCCAAATACGGCGCGGCTCCTACAATGAGCAGTTCTTC. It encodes CASSQIRRGSYNEQFF.

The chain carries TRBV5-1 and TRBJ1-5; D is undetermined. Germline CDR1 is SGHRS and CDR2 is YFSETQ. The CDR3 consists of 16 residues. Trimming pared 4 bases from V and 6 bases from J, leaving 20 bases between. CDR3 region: CASSKTNPRQCQPQHF. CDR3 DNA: TGCGCCAGCAGCAAGACAAACCCCCGACAATGTCAGCCCCAGCATTTT.